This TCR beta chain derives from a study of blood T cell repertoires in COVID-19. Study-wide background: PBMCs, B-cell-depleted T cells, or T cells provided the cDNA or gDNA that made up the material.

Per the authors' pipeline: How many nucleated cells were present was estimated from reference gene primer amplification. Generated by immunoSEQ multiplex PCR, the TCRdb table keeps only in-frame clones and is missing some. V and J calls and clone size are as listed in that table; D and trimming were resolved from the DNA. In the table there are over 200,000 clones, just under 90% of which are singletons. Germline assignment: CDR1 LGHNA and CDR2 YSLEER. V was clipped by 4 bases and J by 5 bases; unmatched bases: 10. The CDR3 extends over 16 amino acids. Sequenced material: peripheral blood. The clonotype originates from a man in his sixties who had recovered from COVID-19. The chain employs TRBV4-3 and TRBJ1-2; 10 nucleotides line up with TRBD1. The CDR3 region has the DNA TGCGCCAGCAGCCCCCAAACGGGACAGGGGATTTATGGCTACACCTTC. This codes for CASSPQTGQGIYGYTF.